This is a list of T cell receptor beta chains from one sample in a study of blood T cell repertoires in COVID-19. Profiling relied on immunoSEQ multiplex PCR, and the TCRdb table lists in-frame clones only, not all of them. Of more than 100,000 clones in the sample, less than 85% are singletons; the top ten hold about 0.85%. Sequencing used peripheral blood. The receptors were gathered from a human donor with acute or convalescent COVID-19. The donor label of this sample is uncertain. Each CDR3 is given without its conserved first and last residue. D genes are given only for firm matches.

CDR3: ASSRLAGGYNEQF; D: TRBD2; J: TRBJ2-1; V: TRBV14
CDR3: ASADTGGAGETQY; D: TRBD1; J: TRBJ2-5; V: TRBV2
CDR3: ASLLTGSGANVLT; D: NA; J: TRBJ2-6; V: TRBV19
CDR3: ASTPEGGNEAF; D: NA; J: TRBJ1-1; V: TRBV6-5
CDR3: ASSLGLKADTQY; D: NA; J: TRBJ2-3; V: TRBV27
CDR3: ASSYRSSNQPQH; D: NA; J: TRBJ1-5; V: TRBV27
CDR3: ASSLGRGMGTTDTQY; D: TRBD2; J: TRBJ2-3; V: TRBV27
CDR3: ASSLPPQGAPGNTIY; D: TRBD1; J: TRBJ1-3; V: TRBV11-2
CDR3: ASSIDRTGSSYGYT; D: TRBD1; J: TRBJ1-2; V: TRBV19
CDR3: ASSLTQNQPQH; D: NA; J: TRBJ1-5; V: TRBV11-2
CDR3: ASSFSGNEQF; D: NA; J: TRBJ2-1; V: TRBV7-3
CDR3: ASSLAGVSTDTQY; D: NA; J: TRBJ2-3; V: TRBV5-1
CDR3: ASSSLAGGLQETQY; D: TRBD2; J: TRBJ2-5; V: TRBV18
CDR3: ASRAGTEETQY; D: TRBD1; J: TRBJ2-5; V: TRBV6-5
CDR3: ASKGQGTGNTIY; D: TRBD1; J: TRBJ1-3; V: TRBV12-5
CDR3: ASSVAPAGATEAF; D: NA; J: TRBJ1-1; V: TRBV9
CDR3: ASSPRGGLQPQH; D: NA; J: TRBJ1-5; V: TRBV5-1
CDR3: ASTIGPGSNQPQH; D: NA; J: TRBJ1-5; V: TRBV6-5
CDR3: ASYGTGVSGELF; D: TRBD1; J: TRBJ2-2; V: TRBV6-5
CDR3: ASDQGATNEKLF; D: TRBD1; J: TRBJ1-4; V: TRBV6-5
CDR3: ASRWAWDNSPLH; D: NA; J: TRBJ1-6; V: TRBV2
CDR3: AWTPTGMGGTEAF; D: TRBD1; J: TRBJ1-1; V: TRBV30
CDR3: SVQLTGTGANYGYT; D: TRBD1; J: TRBJ1-2; V: TRBV29-1
CDR3: ASSYLGGDQPQH; D: NA; J: TRBJ1-5; V: TRBV6-6
CDR3: ASNRGVGNQPQH; D: TRBD1; J: TRBJ1-5; V: TRBV6-5
CDR3: ASSQAGSFDHEQF; D: NA; J: TRBJ2-1; V: TRBV4-1
CDR3: ASSSGQGSPLH; D: TRBD1; J: TRBJ1-6; V: TRBV7-9
CDR3: ATKTGGGRNTIY; D: NA; J: TRBJ1-3; V: TRBV5-4
CDR3: ASSVQGQTEAF; D: TRBD1; J: TRBJ1-1; V: TRBV14
CDR3: ASSPGYEQY; D: NA; J: TRBJ2-7; V: TRBV27
CDR3: ATSDRVQGRPYNEQF; D: NA; J: TRBJ2-1; V: TRBV24-1